These 17 T cell receptor beta chains came from one sample sequenced in a study of shared clonotypes between healthy human individuals. TCRdb's copy holds only in-frame clones and misses some; the assay was immunoSEQ multiplex PCR. The sample records 2 million to 2.5 million clones, less than 95% being singletons. The sequenced sample consisted of naive CD4+ T cells from PBMCs. Described subset: CD45RA+ positively selected. These receptors originate from a man aged 18 to 30 in good health. Some clones in this sample may be carry-over from other donors' samples.

This clone was observed a handful of times. Other DNA sequences in this sample translate to the same CDR3. The V call is TRBV5-1, the J call TRBJ1-1; 8 bases line up with TRBD1. CDR1 is SGHRS and CDR2 is YFSETQ in the germline V gene. After removal of 4 bases from V and 4 bases from J, the junction contained 6 bases not matched to a gene. This CDR3 is 14 amino acids long. CDR3 DNA: TGCGCCAGCAGCGTTACAGGGGGTGGCACTGAAGCTTTCTTT. It encodes CASSVTGGGTEAFF.

The chain employs TRBV10-3 and TRBJ2-2; the match to TRBD1 covers 8 bases. CDR3 length: 19 amino acids. The V gene end was trimmed by 4 bases and the J gene end by 0 bases; junction bases not matched to a gene: 13. Germline CDR1 reads ENHRY; CDR2 reads SYGVKD. The CDR3 DNA reads as TGTGCCATCAGTGGAGGGCGAAGGGGACAGGTTCCGAACACCGGGGAGCTGTTTTTT. Its protein is CAISGGRRGQVPNTGELFF.

Notes on this clone: Within the sample, other DNA sequences also encode this same CDR3. The chain links TRBV5-1 to TRBJ2-3; 8 bases agree with TRBD2. The CDR3 totals 16 residues. CDR1 is SGHRS and CDR2 is YFSETQ in the germline V gene. V lost 0 bases, J lost 0 bases, and 3 bases stayed unmatched. The CDR3 sequence is CASSLELAASTDTQYF. The CDR3, as DNA: TGCGCCAGCAGCTTGGAACTAGCGGCTAGCACAGATACGCAGTATTTT. The variable domain in full, with the rest retrieved from reference TRBV5-1 and TRBJ2-3, is KAGVTQTPRYLIKTRGQQVTLSCSPISGHRSVSWYQQTPGQGLQFLFEYFSETQRNKGNFPGRFSGRQFSNSRSEMNVSTLELGDSALYLCASSLELAASTDTQYFGPGTRLTVL.

This chain uses TRBV19 with TRBJ1-1, with D hard to call. Looked up from germline, CDR1 is LNHDA and CDR2 is SQIVND (reference sequence). The CDR3 has 14 residues. Trimming removed 7 bases from V and 7 bases from J, with 19 bases in between. CDR3 sequence (DNA): TGTGCCAGTACCACCCAGTTCGTCGCCAGTGAAGCTTTCTTT. Translation: CASTTQFVASEAFF.

This clone was observed once. The V and J genes are TRBV7-9 and TRBJ2-2; tentatively, D is TRBD1 or TRBD2 (5 bases each). V shed 4 bases and J shed 4 bases, with 13 bases lying between them. CDR1 and CDR2 (germline): SEHNR, FQNEAQ (reference sequence). The CDR3 consists of 15 residues. The CDR3: CASSSGGAGTGELFF. In nucleotides, the CDR3 is TGTGCCAGCAGCTCAGGTGGGGCGGGCACCGGGGAGCTGTTTTTT.

This clone was observed a few times. Here the CDR3 DNA reads TGTGCCAGCTCACCATCAGTTGCGTCTAGCTATGGCTACACCTTC. This codes for CASSPSVASSYGYTF. The V gene is TRBV18, the J gene TRBJ1-2; D remains unclear. Trimming removed 2 bases at V and 4 bases at J, with 14 bases between. CDR1 and CDR2 from the germline V gene are KGHSH and LQKENI. CDR3 length equals 15 residues. The variable domain in full, with the rest retrieved from reference TRBV18 and TRBJ1-2, is NAGVMQNPRHLVRRRGQEARLRCSPMKGHSHVYWYRQLPEEGLKFMVYLQKENIIDESGMPKERFSAEFPKEGPSILRIQQVVRGDSAAYFCASSPSVASSYGYTFGSGTRLTVV.

The chain has TRBV30 and TRBJ2-6; 8 bases match TRBD2. This CDR3 spans 16 amino acids. Germline V gives CDR1 GTSNPN, CDR2 SVGIG (reference sequence). The V and J ends lost 5 bases and 2 bases, in that order; junction bases with no gene match: 8. The CDR3 DNA follows: TGTGCCTGGCGGGGGGGCAGGGCGGCTGGGGCCAACGTCCTGACTTTC. Translation gives CAWRGGRAAGANVLTF.

In its sample, this clone was seen once. The rearrangement links TRBV5-4 to TRBJ2-7; possibly TRBD2 for D (5 bases). V gave up 1 base and J gave up 0 bases, with 8 bases separating them. Per germline, CDR1 SGHNT and CDR2 YYREEE (reference sequence). This CDR3 is built from 14 residues. DNA for the CDR3: TGTGCCAGCAGCTTGCCCGGGAACTCCTACGAGCAGTACTTC. It yields the protein CASSLPGNSYEQYF.

The chain is built from TRBV11-2 and TRBJ2-3; 12 bases are shared with TRBD2. Trimming took 0 bases from V and 6 from J; bases not matched to a gene: 16. The germline V gene has CDR1 SGHAT and CDR2 FQNNGV. The CDR3 spans 20 residues. CDR3 bases: TGTGCCAGCAGCTTAGACCCTAGCGGGAGGGCCATAAGAAGGAGGGATACGCAGTATTTT. Its translation is CASSLDPSGRAIRRRDTQYF.

This rearrangement joins TRBV5-1 to TRBJ2-7; 10 bases are a match to TRBD2. The CDR3 sequence is 15 residues long. Losses at the gene ends were 3 bases for V and 5 bases for J; bases not matched to a gene: 8. Per the germline V gene, CDR1 is SGHRS and CDR2 is YFSETQ. This CDR3 is CASSSRLAGVNEQYF. The CDR3 DNA follows: TGCGCCAGCAGCTCCCGACTAGCGGGCGTAAACGAGCAGTACTTC. The entire variable domain, with the rest obtained from reference TRBV5-1 and TRBJ2-7, is as follows: KAGVTQTPRYLIKTRGQQVTLSCSPISGHRSVSWYQQTPGQGLQFLFEYFSETQRNKGNFPGRFSGRQFSNSRSEMNVSTLELGDSALYLCASSSRLAGVNEQYFGPGTRLTVT.

In the case of this clone: In the same sample, other DNA sequences code for this CDR3. This chain links TRBV9 with TRBJ2-7, with D uncertain. Germline values: CDR1 SGDLS, CDR2 YYNGEE. V gave up 0 bases and J gave up 4 bases, with 5 bases separating them. This CDR3 has 12 residues. CDR3 in DNA: TGTGCCAGCAGCGTAGAGGGTTACGAGCAGTACTTC. Protein: CASSVEGYEQYF.

V is TRBV10-3 and J is TRBJ2-2, with D tentatively TRBD1 (5 bases). Trimming took off 3 bases at V and 5 bases at J, with 10 bases between the two ends. There are 14 residues in the CDR3. The V gene's germline CDR1 is ENHRY and CDR2 SYGVKD. CDR3 sequence: CAISDRVGTGELFF. The CDR3 nucleotides read TGTGCCATCAGTGACAGGGTTGGTACCGGGGAGCTGTTTTTT.

The chain carries TRBV7-2 and TRBJ2-2, with D unresolved. V lost 3 bases, J lost 7 bases, and 6 bases lay in between. The CDR3 extends over 12 amino acids. CDR1 is SGHTA, CDR2 FQGNSA, per germline. The CDR3 DNA follows: TGTGCCAGCAGCTTCTATTACGGGGAGCTGTTTTTT. Protein: CASSFYYGELFF. Variable domain in full (rest from reference TRBV7-2 and TRBJ2-2): GAGVSQSPSNKVTEKGKDVELRCDPISGHTALYWYRQSLGQGLEFLIYFQGNSAPDKSGLPSDRFSAERTGGSVSTLTIQRTQQEDSAVYLCASSFYYGELFFGEGSRLTVL.

This sequence joins TRBV2 and TRBJ1-4, with 10 bases fitting TRBD1. There are 17 residues in the CDR3. V lost 10 bases, J lost 5 bases, and 16 bases stayed unmatched. Germline assignment: CDR1 SNHLY and CDR2 FYNNEI. The CDR3 bases are TGTGCCACCCTTAAGGAAAAGACAGGGGGCCTCAATGAAAAACTGTTTTTT. It encodes CATLKEKTGGLNEKLFF.

This clone showed up just once. The chain uses TRBV5-1 and TRBJ2-7; TRBD2 matches 8 bases. The germline V gene encodes CDR1 SGHRS and CDR2 YFSETQ. With 2 bases clipped from V and 0 bases from J, the junction kept 7 bases outside the gene matches. The CDR3 spans 16 residues. The CDR3 protein is CASSLSFSGTSYEQYF. CDR3 sequence (DNA): TGCGCCAGCAGCTTATCGTTTAGCGGGACCTCCTACGAGCAGTACTTC.

The gene calls are TRBV18 and TRBJ2-2; TRBD2 is a possible D gene (5 bases). The CDR3 covers 17 residues. Germline-derived CDR1 and CDR2 are KGHSH and LQKENI. Between the trimmed V and J ends, which lost 2 bases and 6 bases, there was a span of 19 bases. CDR3: CASSPRQLDGIAGELFF. The CDR3 DNA follows: TGTGCCAGCTCACCAAGGCAGCTGGACGGGATCGCCGGGGAGCTGTTTTTT.

As concerns this clone: Within the sample, other DNA sequences also encode this same CDR3. This chain links TRBV28 with TRBJ1-2; D is uncertain. V lost 3 bases to trimming and J lost 4 bases, with 6 bases between them. CDR3 size: 12 residues. CDR1 is MDHEN and CDR2 is SYDVKM in the germline V gene. CDR3 sequence reads: CASSLNPYGYTF. CDR3 in DNA: TGTGCCAGCAGTTTGAATCCCTATGGCTACACCTTC.